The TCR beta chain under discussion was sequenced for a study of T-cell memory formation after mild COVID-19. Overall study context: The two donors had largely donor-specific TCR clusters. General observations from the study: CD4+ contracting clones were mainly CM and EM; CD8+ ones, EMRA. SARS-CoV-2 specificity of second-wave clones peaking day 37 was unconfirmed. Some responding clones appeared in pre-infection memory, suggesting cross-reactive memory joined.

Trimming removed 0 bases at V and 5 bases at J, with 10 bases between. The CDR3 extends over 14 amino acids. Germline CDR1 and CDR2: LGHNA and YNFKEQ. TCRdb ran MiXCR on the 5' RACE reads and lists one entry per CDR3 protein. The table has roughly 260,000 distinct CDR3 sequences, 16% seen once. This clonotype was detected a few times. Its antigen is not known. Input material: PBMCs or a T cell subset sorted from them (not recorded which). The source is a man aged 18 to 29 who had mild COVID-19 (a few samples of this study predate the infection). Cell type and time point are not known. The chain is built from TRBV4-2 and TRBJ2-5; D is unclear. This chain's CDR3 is CASSQDTDVETQYF. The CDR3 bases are TGTGCCAGCAGCCAAGACACCGATGTGGAGACCCAGTACTTC.